Each of the 26 T cell receptor beta chains below was sequenced from the same sample in a study of blood T cell repertoires in COVID-19. TCRdb's table, derived via immunoSEQ multiplex PCR, lists solely in-frame clones and lacks some. The sample shows fewer than 300,000 clones, 85% to 90% of them seen only once. The specimen sequenced was PBMCs or T cells enriched from blood (not recorded which). The receptors stem from a man aged 35 to 55 who had recovered from COVID-19.

CDR3 nucleotide sequence: TGCAGCGTTGCGATTGCGGGAGCTCGCACAGATACGCAGTATTTT. Its protein is CSVAIAGARTDTQYF. V and J are TRBV29-1 and TRBJ2-3; 7 positions agree with TRBD2. The CDR3 has 15 residues. After removal of 4 bases from V and 1 base from J, the junction contained 8 bases not matched to a gene. The V gene's germline CDR1 is SQVTM and CDR2 ANQGSEA.

This chain connects TRBV11-3 to TRBJ2-1, with D perhaps matching TRBD1 (5 bases). Germline CDR1 reads SGHNT; CDR2 reads YENEEA. V was pared by 5 bases and J by 1 base, with 6 bases between. The CDR3 runs 13 residues. As DNA, the CDR3 is TGTGCCAGCAGCCGACAGTCCTACAATGAGCAGTTCTTC. Translated: CASSRQSYNEQFF. The full variable domain, rest sourced from reference TRBV11-3 and TRBJ2-1, is EAGVVQSPRYKIIEKKQPVAFWCNPISGHNTLYWYLQNLGQGPELLIRYENEEAVDDSQLPKDRFSAERLKGVDSTLKIQPAELGDSAVYLCASSRQSYNEQFFGPGTRLTVL.

The chain recombines TRBV19 with TRBJ2-7; 7 positions agree with TRBD1. Germline trimming cut 6 bases from V and 4 bases from J; bases unmatched to any gene: 15. Germline CDR1 is LNHDA and CDR2 is SQIVND (reference sequence). This CDR3 comprises 16 residues. CDR3 protein: CASRRRDSRDSYEQYF. Written as DNA, the CDR3 is TGTGCCAGTAGGAGAAGGGACAGCCGAGACTCGTACGAGCAGTACTTC.

CDR3 loop: CASSFQGWGNEQFF. In DNA, the CDR3 is TGTGCCAGCAGTTTCCAGGGATGGGGCAATGAGCAGTTCTTC. The chain uses TRBV27 and TRBJ2-1, with D possibly TRBD1 on 5 matching bases. This CDR3 is 14 amino acids long. Deletions cut 3 bases from V and 6 bases from J, with 12 bases between. The germline CDR1 and CDR2 sequences are MNHEY and SMNVEV (reference sequence).

This clone was counted at least ten times. V usage is TRBV18 and J usage is TRBJ1-1; D unresolved. V gave up 1 base and J gave up 1 base, with 7 bases separating them. The length of the CDR3 is 14 residues. The V gene's germline CDR1 is KGHSH and CDR2 LQKENI. The CDR3 region has the DNA TGTGCCAGCTCACCACAGACATCGAACACTGAAGCTTTCTTT. Translated: CASSPQTSNTEAFF.

The chain uses TRBV10-2 and TRBJ2-5; possibly TRBD2 for D (5 bases). This CDR3 comprises 13 residues. The germline V and J ends were trimmed by 4 bases and 5 bases, with 11 bases remaining between them. CDR1 and CDR2 (germline): WSHSY, SAAADI. The CDR3 bases are TGCGCCAGCAGTGCTTCTAGCTGGGAGACCCAGTACTTC. This translates into CASSASSWETQYF.

CDR3 sequence: CASSLRDISYEQYF. For the CDR3, the DNA is TGTGCCAGCAGCCTCAGGGACATTTCCTACGAGCAGTACTTC. The chain recombines TRBV7-8 with TRBJ2-7, with D perhaps matching TRBD1 (6 bases). Trimming removed 5 bases at V and 1 base at J, with 12 bases between. The CDR3 spans 14 residues. Germline V gene sequence: CDR1 SGHVS, CDR2 FQNEAQ.

The J gene is TRBJ1-5, the V gene TRBV28; the D is unclear. The germline V and J ends were trimmed by 6 bases and 0 bases, with 18 bases remaining between them. This CDR3 region has 17 residues. The germline V gene has CDR1 MDHEN and CDR2 SYDVKM. The CDR3 DNA follows: TGTGCCAGCAGCCACGGGAGGGAAGAATATAGCAATCAGCCCCAGCATTTT. This encodes CASSHGREEYSNQPQHF.

This chain links TRBV28 with TRBJ1-2, with D uncertain. V was pared by 3 bases and J by 2 bases, with 7 bases between. This CDR3 contains 13 residues. The germline CDR1 and CDR2 sequences are MDHEN and SYDVKM. The DNA of the CDR3 is TGTGCCAGCAGTTTGAACTGGAACTATGGCTACACCTTC. Its translation: CASSLNWNYGYTF.

The chain combines TRBV4-2 with TRBJ2-6; weak D call: TRBD1 (6 bases). Germline values: CDR1 LGHNA, CDR2 YNFKEQ. CDR3 length equals 17 residues. With 4 bases removed from V and 4 bases from J, the gap between germline ends came to 17 bases. CDR3 sequence reads: CASSPVGANLGANVLTF. CDR3 in DNA: TGTGCCAGCAGCCCCGTGGGGGCAAATTTGGGGGCCAACGTCCTGACTTTC.

This clone was recorded once. This sample also contains other DNA sequences that code for the same CDR3. V usage is TRBV6-5 and J usage is TRBJ2-7; 7 bases agree with TRBD1. This CDR3 is 12 amino acids long. Germline assignment: CDR1 MNHEY and CDR2 SVGAGI. Trimming removed 6 bases from V and 3 bases from J; junction bases left unmatched: 2. As DNA, the CDR3 is TGTGCCAGCAGAGACAGGGTCTACGAGCAGTACTTC. Translated, it gives CASRDRVYEQYF.

This clone was picked up one time. The chain couples TRBV10-3 to TRBJ2-7, with D possibly matching TRBD1 (6 bases). The CDR3 has 14 residues. CDR1 and CDR2 from the germline V gene are ENHRY and SYGVKD. V lost 7 bases and J lost 0, with 13 bases in between. CDR3 residues: CAITSGDTSYEQYF. The CDR3 DNA follows: TGTGCCATCACCTCCGGGGACACCTCCTACGAGCAGTACTTC.

This clone was counted a few times. The rearrangement joins TRBV25-1 to TRBJ2-3; weak D call: TRBD1 (5 bases). V shed 6 bases and J shed 9 bases, with 13 bases lying between them. CDR1 and CDR2 from the germline V gene are MGHDK and SYGVNS. The CDR3 length is 12 residues. The CDR3 loop is CASSAGAGTQYF. CDR3 nucleotides: TGTGCCAGCAGCGCCGGAGCAGGGACGCAGTATTTT. Based on the CDR3 plus reference TRBV25-1 and TRBJ2-3, the full variable domain is EADIYQTPRYLVIGTGKKITLECSQTMGHDKMYWYQQDPGMELHLIHYSYGVNSTEKGDLSSESTVSRIRTEHFPLTLESARPSHTSQYLCASSAGAGTQYFGPGTRLTVL.

The gene calls are TRBV5-4 and TRBJ1-1, with 10 nucleotides matching TRBD1. The CDR3 is 16 amino acids. The J segment lost 5 bases and the V segment lost 4 bases, leaving 11 bases of the junction unmatched. CDR1 SGHNT and CDR2 YYREEE come from the germline V gene (reference sequence). CDR3 nucleotide sequence: TGTGCCAGCAGCCAGACACCGGGACAGGGGAGGACTGAAGCTTTCTTT. Translating it yields CASSQTPGQGRTEAFF.

The chain uses TRBV19 and TRBJ2-1; 9 bases line up with TRBD1. This CDR3 is built from 16 residues. Germline lookup yields CDR1 LNHDA and CDR2 SQIVND (reference sequence). With V trimmed by 4 bases and J by 5 bases, 9 bases remained unmatched. CDR3 protein: CASSSPRTGANNEQFF. In DNA form, the CDR3 reads TGTGCCAGTAGTAGCCCCCGGACAGGGGCCAACAATGAGCAGTTCTTC.

This chain connects TRBV18 to TRBJ2-3; 8 positions agree with TRBD1. Per germline, CDR1 KGHSH and CDR2 LQKENI. The CDR3 extends over 16 amino acids. Trimming took 0 bases from V and 4 from J; bases not matched to a gene: 6. As DNA, the CDR3 is TGTGCCAGCTCACCACCGGTGGCAGGGGGCGCAGATACGCAGTATTTT. As protein: CASSPPVAGGADTQYF.

The rearrangement links TRBV14 to TRBJ2-1; D not resolved. This CDR3 contains 13 residues. The V gene's germline CDR1 is SGHDN and CDR2 FVKESK. Trimming took off 0 bases at V and 10 bases at J, with 10 bases between the two ends. CDR3 DNA: TGTGCCAGCAGCCAAGATCAAGCGCGCGAGCAGTTCTTC. The encoded protein is CASSQDQAREQFF.

V and J are TRBV6-4 and TRBJ2-3, with 7 bases aligning to TRBD2. The CDR3 extends over 15 amino acids. The germline CDR1 and CDR2 sequences are MRHNA and SNTAGT. V gave up 6 bases and J gave up 2 bases; unmatched junction bases: 8. The DNA of the CDR3 is TGTGCCAGCAGCCACGCTGGGACTATCACAGATACGCAGTATTTT. This gives the protein CASSHAGTITDTQYF.

The chain employs TRBV4-1 and TRBJ2-5; D remains unclear. CDR1 is MGHRA and CDR2 is YSYEKL in the germline V gene. CDR3 length: 14 amino acids. Trimming shortened V by 1 base and J by 4 bases, and 10 bases separated the two germline ends. This CDR3 is CASSQVARPETQYF. CDR3 in DNA: TGCGCCAGCAGCCAAGTAGCCCGGCCAGAGACCCAGTACTTC.

The V and J genes are TRBV4-1 and TRBJ2-3; weak D call: TRBD2 (5 bases). Trimming cost V 2 bases and J 0 bases, with 12 bases left between them. The CDR3 is 16 amino acids. Germline loops: CDR1 MGHRA, CDR2 YSYEKL. The CDR3 loop is CASSQFPGSSTDTQYF. The CDR3 coding sequence is TGCGCCAGCAGCCAATTTCCGGGATCTAGCACAGATACGCAGTATTTT.

The chain is built from TRBV18 and TRBJ2-7; TRBD2 matches 11 bases. V shed 1 base and J 6 bases; nucleotides not matched to a gene: 17. CDR1 is KGHSH, CDR2 LQKENI, per germline. This CDR3 is built from 19 residues. The CDR3 DNA follows: TGTGCCAGCTCACCACATGTAGCGGGAGGGCCTAGGGTTGGTTCCGAGCAGTACTTC. This translates into CASSPHVAGGPRVGSEQYF.

The chain employs TRBV21-1 and TRBJ2-5; the table gives TRBD1 as D, unverified against the DNA. TRBV21-1 is deemed a pseudogene. CDR3 length: 15 residues. CDR3 in DNA: TGTGCCAGCAGCAATCCGACAGGCGGCCAAGAGACCCAGTACTTC. Translated, it gives CASSNPTGGQETQYF.

The rearrangement joins TRBV24-1 to TRBJ1-2; 9 nucleotides line up with TRBD1. The CDR3 totals 12 residues. Germline values: CDR1 KGHDR, CDR2 SFDVKD. V shed 7 bases and J 4 bases; nucleotides not matched to a gene: 0. CDR3 loop: CATRDRGYGYTF. CDR3 nucleotides: TGTGCCACCAGGGACAGGGGCTATGGCTACACCTTC.

The CDR3 DNA reads TGTGCCAGCAGCCAAGGACGGGACAGGTTCCTGTCGGAAAAACTGTTTTTT. Its protein product is CASSQGRDRFLSEKLFF. This chain joins TRBV3-1 (or the pseudogene TRBV3-2) and TRBJ1-4; 8 bases are shared with TRBD1. Germline V CDR1 and CDR2: LGHDT, YNNKEL (reference sequence). The V segment lost 1 base and the J segment 8 bases; nucleotides outside the gene matches: 12. The CDR3 is made up of 17 amino acids.

The V gene is TRBV30, the J gene TRBJ1-2, with D perhaps matching TRBD1 (6 bases). CDR3 length: 12 amino acids. Germline CDR1 and CDR2: GTSNPN and SVGIG (reference sequence). Trimming left V 8 bases short and J 4 bases short, with 14 bases between. The CDR3 loop is CARGGQTYGYTF. For the CDR3, the DNA is TGTGCCCGGGGAGGACAGACCTATGGCTACACCTTC.

This CDR3 reads CASSSGHGPGETQYF. CDR3 nucleotide sequence: TGTGCCAGCTCATCCGGACACGGCCCGGGAGAGACCCAGTACTTC. V is TRBV18 and J is TRBJ2-5; weak D call: TRBD1 (5 bases). V was cut by 5 bases and J by 4 bases, with 17 bases left in between. The CDR3 is 15 residues long. Germline lookup yields CDR1 KGHSH and CDR2 LQKENI.